Below, 24 T cell receptor beta chains from the same sample are listed, as sequenced in a study of human T cells and chemical hapten exposure. The time point was: pre-sensitization, week 0. Treatment specified: therapeutic diphenylcyclopropenone sensitization with weekly scalp DPC. A single record per CDR3 protein comes from TCRdb applying MiXCR to the RACE reads. Of around 300,000 distinct CDR3 sequences listed, around 5% were seen once; the top ten hold around 8%. Sequencing was performed on whole blood, taken in connection with sensitization to the hapten diphenylcyclopropenone (DPC). All receptors come from a woman in her late teens or twenties with alopecia areata. Some clones in this sample may be carry-over from other donors' samples.

This clonotype was seen at least ten times. V gene TRBV5-4 combines with J gene TRBJ2-3; TRBD1 matches 10 bases. This CDR3 contains 16 residues. The junction had 4 bases not matched to a gene; V was cut back by 0 bases and J by 3 bases. The germline V gene has CDR1 SGHNT and CDR2 YYREEE (reference sequence). CDR3 region: CASSLGRDRGTDTQYF. CDR3 in DNA: TGTGCCAGCAGCTTGGGCCGGGACAGGGGAACAGATACGCAGTATTTT.

On this clonotype itself: The junction departs from germline at one end; a sequencing error may be responsible. This chain's CDR3 is CVSSPGQGDGYTF. Written as DNA, the CDR3 is TGTGTCAGCAGTCCGGGACAGGGGGATGGCTACACCTTC. The J gene is TRBJ1-2, the V gene TRBV28; 11 nucleotides line up with TRBD1. The CDR3 consists of 13 residues. Per the germline V gene, CDR1 is MDHEN and CDR2 is SYDVKM.

The rearrangement uses TRBV6-5 and TRBJ1-4, with D tentatively TRBD1 (5 bases). Germline lookup yields CDR1 MNHEY and CDR2 SVGAGI. V was pared by 4 bases and J by 7 bases, with 13 bases between. The CDR3 runs to 14 residues. CDR3 bases: TGTGCCAGCAGTTCACAGGACCTAATTGAAAAACTGTTTTTT. This encodes CASSSQDLIEKLFF.

This clonotype has a count of ten or more. The chain couples TRBV5-1 to TRBJ2-3; TRBD1 matches at 8 bases. CDR3 length: 15 amino acids. The germline V gene encodes CDR1 SGHRS and CDR2 YFSETQ. J lost 6 bases, V lost 0 bases, and 6 bases had no gene match. CDR3 loop: CASSLETGDFDTQYF. The CDR3 bases are TGCGCCAGCAGCTTGGAGACAGGGGATTTTGATACGCAGTATTTT.

In this sample, this clonotype turned up many times. The chain carries TRBV29-1 and TRBJ1-2; D may be TRBD1 (5 bases). The V and J ends lost 5 bases and 2 bases respectively, with 18 bases between them. This CDR3 contains 15 residues. Per the germline V gene, CDR1 is SQVTM and CDR2 is ANQGSEA. CDR3 in amino acids: CSVYDSTSPNYGYTF. The CDR3, as DNA: TGCAGCGTTTATGACAGCACCTCCCCGAACTATGGCTACACCTTC.

This clonotype was detected ten times or more. The chain has TRBV12-3 or TRBV12-4 and TRBJ2-7, with 12 bases fitting TRBD1. V lost 6 bases to trimming and J lost 2 bases; unmatched junction nucleotides: 5. This CDR3 spans 15 amino acids. The CDR3 sequence: CASRAGQGATYEQYF. The CDR3 region has the DNA TGTGCCAGCAGAGCGGGACAGGGGGCAACCTACGAGCAGTACTTC.

The chain combines TRBV6-1 with TRBJ2-7; D not certain. From germline, CDR1 is MNHNS and CDR2 SASEGT. The V end lost 1 base, the J end lost 2 bases, and 12 bases lay between the germline ends. The CDR3 runs to 15 residues. The CDR3 loop is CASSEGVLTTYEQYF. In DNA, the CDR3 is TGTGCCAGCAGTGAAGGTGTACTAACAACCTACGAGCAGTACTTC.

This clonotype was seen ten or more times. This sequence joins TRBV6-6 and TRBJ2-7; 13 bases line up with TRBD2. This CDR3 spans 16 amino acids. Germline assignment: CDR1 MNHNY and CDR2 SVGAGI (reference sequence). V lost 0 bases and J lost 3; bases outside the gene matches: 2. CDR3 amino acids: CASSYSGTSGDYEQYF. CDR3 bases: TGTGCCAGCAGTTACTCAGGGACTAGCGGGGACTACGAGCAGTACTTC.

This chain connects TRBV18 to TRBJ2-5; the match to TRBD2 covers 7 bases. The germline CDR1 and CDR2 sequences are KGHSH and LQKENI. This CDR3 is 15 amino acids long. Trimming took 3 bases from V and 1 from J; bases not matched to a gene: 5. CDR3: CASSPPTSIQETQYF. The CDR3 bases are TGTGCCAGCTCACCTCCGACTAGCATCCAAGAGACCCAGTACTTC. The full variable domain, completed using reference TRBV18 and TRBJ2-5, is NAGVMQNPRHLVRRRGQEARLRCSPMKGHSHVYWYRQLPEEGLKFMVYLQKENIIDESGMPKERFSAEFPKEGPSILRIQQVVRGDSAAYFCASSPPTSIQETQYFGPGTRLLVL.

At least ten counts were recorded for this clonotype. The chain links TRBV4-3 to TRBJ2-3; D not certain. CDR3 length: 15 residues. The ends were cut back, 0 bases at V and 1 base at J, with 8 bases in the middle. CDR1 and CDR2 (germline): LGHNA, YSLEER. The CDR3 DNA sequence: TGCGCCAGCAGCCAAGATACGCTGGGCACAGATACGCAGTATTTT. It yields the protein CASSQDTLGTDTQYF.

This clonotype was detected many times. V is TRBV6-6 and J is TRBJ2-3; 8 nucleotides match TRBD2. Germline V CDR1 and CDR2: MNHNY, SVGAGI (reference sequence). The CDR3 is 15 amino acids. The junction had 10 bases not matched to a gene; V was cut back by 6 bases and J by 5 bases. The CDR3 nucleotides are TGTGCCAGCAGCTTTCCGCGGGGGGTCGGAGATACGCAGTATTTT. It specifies CASSFPRGVGDTQYF.

This clonotype was detected many times. The chain recombines TRBV3-1 with TRBJ2-2; D remains ambiguous. V was trimmed by 2 bases and J by 4 bases, leaving 2 bases between them. Germline loops: CDR1 LGHDT, CDR2 YNNKEL (reference sequence). This CDR3 has 12 residues. CDR3 coding DNA: TGTGCCAGCAGCCAATCCACCGGGGAGCTGTTTTTT. Translation: CASSQSTGELFF.

This clonotype appeared many times. This chain links TRBV7-2 with TRBJ2-2; D assignment may be TRBD1 or TRBD2 (5 bases each). Trimming stripped 3 bases from V and 1 base from J, with 9 bases between. Germline CDR1 reads SGHTA; CDR2 reads FQGNSA. CDR3 length equals 15 residues. CDR3 nucleotides: TGTGCCAGCAGCTTTGGTGGGGGGAACACCGGGGAGCTGTTTTTT. It yields the protein CASSFGGGNTGELFF.

This clonotype has only a few counts. The chain recombines TRBV20-1 with TRBJ1-1; D gene ambiguous. CDR3 length: 11 amino acids. Germline CDR1 reads DFQATT; CDR2 reads SNEGSKA (reference sequence). Trimming took off 7 bases at V and 1 base at J, with 7 bases between the two ends. As DNA, the CDR3 is TGCAGTGGGAGGCGGAACACTGAAGCTTTCTTT. Translation: CSGRRNTEAFF.

The CDR3 DNA reads TGTGCCAGTAGTATGACAATCAATCAGCCCCAGCATTTT. Its protein is CASSMTINQPQHF. The chain carries TRBV19 and TRBJ1-5; D is undetermined. Trimming removed 3 bases at V and 3 bases at J, with 6 bases between. In germline, CDR1 is LNHDA, CDR2 SQIVND (reference sequence). The CDR3 loop spans 13 amino acids.

This clonotype was counted ten times or more. The chain joins TRBV12-3 or TRBV12-4 to TRBJ2-1; 8 bases fit TRBD1. The CDR3 is 16 amino acids. The trim removed 5 bases at V and 9 bases at J, leaving 15 bases unmatched. CDR3 DNA sequence: TGTGCCAGCAGTCCAGGACAGGGCATTATCCTTGGTGAGCAGTTCTTC. Its protein is CASSPGQGIILGEQFF.

This clonotype occurred many times. V is TRBV6-6 and J is TRBJ1-2, with D perhaps matching TRBD1 (5 bases). Germline loops: CDR1 MNHNY, CDR2 SVGAGI (reference sequence). The germline V and J ends were trimmed by 0 bases and 8 bases, with 13 bases remaining between them. The CDR3 consists of 14 residues. The CDR3 protein is CASSYSQAMYGYTF. The CDR3 DNA reads TGTGCCAGCAGTTACTCACAGGCTATGTACGGCTACACCTTC.

This clonotype showed up many times. The rearrangement joins TRBV7-3 to TRBJ2-1, with 12 positions matching TRBD1. Germline V gene data show CDR1 as SGHTA and CDR2 as FQGTGA. The CDR3 covers 13 residues. V was clipped by 0 bases and J by 14 bases; unmatched bases: 2. CDR3 protein: CASSLTGTGGKFF. The CDR3 bases are TGTGCCAGCAGCTTAACTGGGACAGGGGGCAAGTTCTTC. The variable domain in full, completed from reference TRBV7-3 and TRBJ2-1, reads GAGVSQTPSNKVTEKGKYVELRCDPISGHTALYWYRQSLGQGPEFLIYFQGTGAADDSGLPNDRFFAVRPEGSVSTLKIQRTERGDSAVYLCASSLTGTGGKFFGPGTRLTVL.

There are a few counts of this clonotype. CDR3 residues: CASSWAGSGNTIYF. The CDR3 DNA follows: TGTGCCAGCAGCTGGGCGGGCTCTGGAAACACCATATATTTT. V gene TRBV13 combines with J gene TRBJ1-3; no clear D. With 4 bases removed from V and 0 bases from J, the gap between germline ends came to 7 bases. Germline lookup yields CDR1 PRHDT and CDR2 FYEKMQ (reference sequence). The CDR3 runs 14 residues.

This clonotype was detected a few times. This chain uses TRBV7-9 with TRBJ2-3; D call uncertain. V was trimmed by 6 bases and J by 2 bases, leaving 9 bases between them. The germline gives CDR1 SEHNR, CDR2 FQNEAQ (reference sequence). This CDR3 is 13 amino acids long. CDR3 sequence: CASSRSLTDTQYF. CDR3 nucleotide sequence: TGTGCCAGCAGTCGAAGCCTCACAGATACGCAGTATTTT. The full variable domain, its missing parts supplied by reference TRBV7-9 and TRBJ2-3, is DTGVSQNPRHKITKRGQNVTFRCDPISEHNRLYWYRQTLGQGPEFLTYFQNEAQLEKSRLLSDRFSAERPKGSFSTLEIQRTEQGDSAMYLCASSRSLTDTQYFGPGTRLTVL.

This clonotype was counted ten times or more. The chain recombines TRBV5-1 with TRBJ1-5; D ambiguous. Germline assignment: CDR1 SGHRS and CDR2 YFSETQ. V dropped 2 bases and J dropped 5 bases, with 8 bases sitting between them. The CDR3 loop spans 13 amino acids. The CDR3 protein is CASSLGVDQPQHF. The CDR3 DNA follows: TGCGCCAGCAGCTTAGGAGTCGATCAGCCCCAGCATTTT.

The chain has TRBV5-1 and TRBJ2-7; TRBD2 aligns across 8 bases. Per the germline V gene, CDR1 is SGHRS and CDR2 is YFSETQ. There are 18 residues in the CDR3. Trimming took 1 base from V and 0 from J; bases not matched to a gene: 12. In DNA, the CDR3 is TGCGCCAGCAGCTTGAGTAGTATTTACGGGGGGGTCTCCTACGAGCAGTACTTC. Amino acids: CASSLSSIYGGVSYEQYF.

This clonotype was found a few times. V usage is TRBV7-9 and J usage is TRBJ2-3, with TRBD1 matching over 8 bases. V shed 5 bases, J shed 3 bases, and the junction held 10 bases outside the gene matches. The CDR3 covers 16 residues. The germline V gene has CDR1 SEHNR and CDR2 FQNEAQ (reference sequence). CDR3 region: CASSPRTGRRTDTQYF. CDR3 DNA sequence: TGTGCCAGCAGCCCCCGGACAGGGAGAAGAACAGATACGCAGTATTTT.

This clonotype came up many times. The V gene is TRBV12-3 or TRBV12-4, the J gene TRBJ2-2; D could derive from TRBD1 or TRBD2 (5 bases each). The V end was cut by 5 bases, the J end by 4 bases, with 17 bases between. The CDR3 is made up of 16 amino acids. The CDR3, as DNA: TGTGCCAGCAGTGATCCCGGGACGAGGGGCACCGGGGAGCTGTTTTTT. It yields the protein CASSDPGTRGTGELFF.